This is a list of T cell receptor beta chains from one sample in a study of T cells in Graves' hyperthyroidism and ophthalmopathy. MiXCR was run by TCRdb on the multiplex PCR reads, yielding one entry per CDR3 protein. The sample has about 620,000 distinct CDR3 sequences; around 15% are singletons. Sequencing was done on a sample of blood. The receptors were gathered from a woman between 25 and 40 years old with Graves' hyperthyroidism. Each CDR3 is given with its conserved first and last residue. The D gene is left open where the match is weak. Clone size is shown for a subset of rows, as once, few, many or a class of expanded clone.

v_call: TRBV2
cdr3_length: 13
d_call: NA
clone_size: few
j_call: TRBJ2-3
cdr3_nt: TGTGCCAGCAGTGATACAGGGCCAGATACGCAGTATTTT
cdr3_aa: CASSDTGPDTQYF

v_call: TRBV20-1
cdr3_length: 11
d_call: NA
clone_size: many
j_call: TRBJ1-2
cdr3_nt: TGCAGTGCTAGGGAGAGCTATGGCTACACCTTC
cdr3_aa: CSARESYGYTF

v_call: TRBV6-1
cdr3_length: 17
d_call: TRBD1
clone_size: NA
j_call: TRBJ2-2
cdr3_nt: TGTGCCAGCAGTTATGATCCCGGGACAGTGAACACCGGGGAGCTGTTTTTT
cdr3_aa: CASSYDPGTVNTGELFF

v_call: TRBV4-1
cdr3_length: 15
d_call: TRBD2
clone_size: NA
j_call: TRBJ2-3
cdr3_nt: TGCGCCAGCAGCCAAGACGGACTAGCGGCAGATACGCAGTATTTT
cdr3_aa: CASSQDGLAADTQYF

v_call: TRBV3-1
cdr3_length: 13
d_call: NA
clone_size: NA
j_call: TRBJ2-3
cdr3_nt: TGTGCCAGCAGCCAAGGGGAGTTACATACGCAGTATTTT
cdr3_aa: CASSQGELHTQYF

v_call: TRBV11-2
cdr3_length: 15
d_call: TRBD2
clone_size: NA
j_call: TRBJ2-5
cdr3_nt: TGTGCCAGCAGCTTCCGGACTAGCGGGATAGAGACCCAGTACTTC
cdr3_aa: CASSFRTSGIETQYF

v_call: TRBV3-1
cdr3_length: 17
d_call: TRBD2
clone_size: NA
j_call: TRBJ2-3
cdr3_nt: TGTGCCAGCAGCCAATCACTGACTAGCGGGAGGACAGATACGCAGTATTTT
cdr3_aa: CASSQSLTSGRTDTQYF

v_call: TRBV28
cdr3_length: 11
d_call: NA
clone_size: many
j_call: TRBJ2-1
cdr3_nt: TGTGCCAGCTTCAAAATTGGGGAGCAGTTCTTC
cdr3_aa: CASFKIGEQFF

v_call: TRBV5-8
cdr3_length: 15
d_call: TRBD1
clone_size: NA
j_call: TRBJ1-2
cdr3_nt: TGTGCCAGCAGCCTTACCCGGACAGGGAAGGGTGGCTACACCTTC
cdr3_aa: CASSLTRTGKGGYTF

v_call: TRBV12-3/TRBV12-4
cdr3_length: 15
d_call: TRBD1
clone_size: many
j_call: TRBJ2-7
cdr3_nt: TGTGCCAGCAGTCTTCCCGGGACAGGGCCCTACGAGCAGTACTTC
cdr3_aa: CASSLPGTGPYEQYF

v_call: TRBV28
cdr3_length: 18
d_call: TRBD1
clone_size: many
j_call: TRBJ1-6
cdr3_nt: TGTGCCAGCAGTCCACGTACCTTCCGACAGGGTCGTCGATCACCCCTCCACTTT
cdr3_aa: CASSPRTFRQGRRSPLHF

v_call: TRBV12-3/TRBV12-4
cdr3_length: 14
d_call: NA
clone_size: NA
j_call: TRBJ2-2
cdr3_nt: TGTGCCAGCAGACCCCCACCAAGTCCCGGGGAGATGTTTTTT
cdr3_aa: CASRPPPSPGEMFF

v_call: TRBV2
cdr3_length: 16
d_call: TRBD1
clone_size: many
j_call: TRBJ1-5
cdr3_nt: TGTGCCAGCAGTGAACAGGGGGCAGTTCTCAATCAGCCCCAGCATTTT
cdr3_aa: CASSEQGAVLNQPQHF

v_call: TRBV12-3/TRBV12-4
cdr3_length: 15
d_call: TRBD2
clone_size: many
j_call: TRBJ2-7
cdr3_nt: TGTGCCAGCAATATTAGGGGTAGCGGGAGATCCGAGCAGTACTTC
cdr3_aa: CASNIRGSGRSEQYF

v_call: TRBV28
cdr3_length: 14
d_call: NA
clone_size: few
j_call: TRBJ1-6
cdr3_nt: TGTGCCAGCAGTTTCCGGGGATTTCGCTCACCCCTCCACTTT
cdr3_aa: CASSFRGFRSPLHF

v_call: TRBV19
cdr3_length: 14
d_call: TRBD2
clone_size: NA
j_call: TRBJ2-2
cdr3_nt: TGTGCCAGTAGTCTAGCGGGGATCACCGGGGAGCTGTTTTTT
cdr3_aa: CASSLAGITGELFF

v_call: TRBV11-2
cdr3_length: 15
d_call: TRBD1
clone_size: many
j_call: TRBJ2-1
cdr3_nt: TGTGCCAGCAGCTTAGGAGGACAGGTCTATATTGAGCAGTTCTTC
cdr3_aa: CASSLGGQVYIEQFF

v_call: TRBV5-1
cdr3_length: 15
d_call: NA
clone_size: NA
j_call: TRBJ2-5
cdr3_nt: TGCGCCAGCAGCTTGGGGGTAGGGTCACAAGAGACCCAGTACTTC
cdr3_aa: CASSLGVGSQETQYF

v_call: TRBV20-1
cdr3_length: 15
d_call: NA
clone_size: NA
j_call: TRBJ2-7
cdr3_nt: TGCAGTGCTAGAGGGGACCGGAGTATCCCCTACGAGCAGTACTTC
cdr3_aa: CSARGDRSIPYEQYF

v_call: TRBV7-9
cdr3_length: 15
d_call: NA
clone_size: NA
j_call: TRBJ2-6
cdr3_nt: TGTGCCAGCAGCCGGGCGACCTCTGGGGCCAACGTCCTGACTTTC
cdr3_aa: CASSRATSGANVLTF

v_call: TRBV2
cdr3_length: 12
d_call: TRBD2
clone_size: NA
j_call: TRBJ2-5
cdr3_nt: TGTGCCAGCACTCTAGCGGAAGAGACCCAGTACTTC
cdr3_aa: CASTLAEETQYF

v_call: TRBV13
cdr3_length: 13
d_call: NA
clone_size: NA
j_call: TRBJ1-1
cdr3_nt: TGTGCCAGCAGCACCGGGGTTGGCACTGAAGCTTTCTTT
cdr3_aa: CASSTGVGTEAFF

v_call: TRBV28
cdr3_length: 14
d_call: NA
clone_size: NA
j_call: TRBJ1-5
cdr3_nt: TGTGCCAGCAGTCTGGCCAGGCGAAATCAGCCCCAGCATTTT
cdr3_aa: CASSLARRNQPQHF

v_call: TRBV6-1
cdr3_length: 15
d_call: TRBD1
clone_size: few
j_call: TRBJ2-7
cdr3_nt: TGTGCCAGCATCGTCACGGGACAGGCATCCTACGAGCAGTACTTC
cdr3_aa: CASIVTGQASYEQYF

v_call: TRBV30
cdr3_length: 10
d_call: NA
clone_size: many
j_call: TRBJ2-1
cdr3_nt: TGTGCCTGGGGGCCGGCGAAGCAGTTCTTC
cdr3_aa: CAWGPAKQFF

v_call: TRBV5-4
cdr3_length: 15
d_call: NA
clone_size: NA
j_call: TRBJ2-7
cdr3_nt: TGTGCCAGCAGTCTTTCCCTAGGTGACACCTACGAGCAGTACTTC
cdr3_aa: CASSLSLGDTYEQYF

v_call: TRBV6-5
cdr3_length: 11
d_call: NA
clone_size: few
j_call: TRBJ1-1
cdr3_nt: TGTGCCAGCAGTTTTGTCCTTGAAGCTTTCTTT
cdr3_aa: CASSFVLEAFF

v_call: TRBV11-3
cdr3_length: 13
d_call: NA
clone_size: many
j_call: TRBJ2-7
cdr3_nt: TGTGCCAGCAGCTTATCCTACTCCTACGAGCAGTACTTC
cdr3_aa: CASSLSYSYEQYF

v_call: TRBV28
cdr3_length: 12
d_call: NA
clone_size: many
j_call: TRBJ1-2
cdr3_nt: TGTGGGTCAGCCGGGGCCGTCGATGGCTACACCTTC
cdr3_aa: CGSAGAVDGYTF

v_call: TRBV4-1
cdr3_length: 15
d_call: TRBD1
clone_size: NA
j_call: TRBJ2-7
cdr3_nt: TGCGCCAGCAGCCATTCCCGGGACAGGGGAAACGAGCAGTACTTC
cdr3_aa: CASSHSRDRGNEQYF

v_call: TRBV28
cdr3_length: 15
d_call: NA
clone_size: many
j_call: TRBJ1-1
cdr3_nt: TGTGCCAGCAGTCGAGCCTCGGGCCGGAACACTGAAGCTTTCTTT
cdr3_aa: CASSRASGRNTEAFF

v_call: TRBV7-2
cdr3_length: 14
d_call: TRBD1
clone_size: few
j_call: TRBJ2-5
cdr3_nt: TGTGCCAGCAGCTTAATAGGGGGCCCAGAGACCCAGTACTTC
cdr3_aa: CASSLIGGPETQYF

v_call: TRBV12-3/TRBV12-4
cdr3_length: 14
d_call: TRBD1
clone_size: many
j_call: TRBJ1-1
cdr3_nt: TGTGCCAGCAGTTTTAGGGCAGGGGGCACTGAAGCTTTCTTT
cdr3_aa: CASSFRAGGTEAFF

v_call: TRBV20-1
cdr3_length: 14
d_call: TRBD2
clone_size: NA
j_call: TRBJ2-7
cdr3_nt: TGCAGTGCCCCGACCTTCGGCGGGAGCTACGAGCAGTACTTC
cdr3_aa: CSAPTFGGSYEQYF

v_call: TRBV9
cdr3_length: 14
d_call: NA
clone_size: many
j_call: TRBJ2-7
cdr3_nt: TGTGCCAGCAGCGTAGTTCCTCAGTCCTACGAGCAGTACTTC
cdr3_aa: CASSVVPQSYEQYF

v_call: TRBV10-2
cdr3_length: 16
d_call: TRBD2
clone_size: many
j_call: TRBJ2-7
cdr3_nt: TGCGCCAGCAACCGGGGACTAGCGGGAGGGAGTTCCGAGCAGTACTTC
cdr3_aa: CASNRGLAGGSSEQYF

v_call: TRBV20-1
cdr3_length: 12
d_call: NA
clone_size: NA
j_call: TRBJ1-1
cdr3_nt: TGCAGTGCGTGGGGGGATTTCGCTGAAGCTTTCTTT
cdr3_aa: CSAWGDFAEAFF

v_call: TRBV28
cdr3_length: 13
d_call: TRBD1
clone_size: many
j_call: TRBJ1-2
cdr3_nt: TGTGCCAGCAGCACGGGACAGAACTATGGCTACACCTTC
cdr3_aa: CASSTGQNYGYTF

v_call: TRBV12-3/TRBV12-4
cdr3_length: 14
d_call: TRBD1
clone_size: many
j_call: TRBJ2-5
cdr3_nt: TGTGCCAGCTGTTTGGGGACAGAGGGAGAGACCCAGTACTTC
cdr3_aa: CASCLGTEGETQYF

v_call: TRBV28
cdr3_length: 12
d_call: NA
clone_size: many
j_call: TRBJ2-1
cdr3_nt: TGTGCCAGCAGTTTCGGGGTGTATGAGCAGTTCTTC
cdr3_aa: CASSFGVYEQFF

v_call: TRBV27
cdr3_length: 16
d_call: NA
clone_size: many
j_call: TRBJ1-1
cdr3_nt: TGTGCCAGCAGTTTATCGATAGCCGGGGGCGCGACTGAAGCTTTCTTT
cdr3_aa: CASSLSIAGGATEAFF

v_call: TRBV2
cdr3_length: 14
d_call: NA
clone_size: many
j_call: TRBJ2-6
cdr3_nt: TGTGCCAGCAGTGTGTCTGGTGGGGCCAACGTCCTGACTTTC
cdr3_aa: CASSVSGGANVLTF

v_call: TRBV20-1
cdr3_length: 13
d_call: NA
clone_size: many
j_call: TRBJ1-1
cdr3_nt: TGCAGTGCCACGGACTGGGTGAACACTGAAGCTTTCTTT
cdr3_aa: CSATDWVNTEAFF

v_call: TRBV7-9
cdr3_length: 11
d_call: NA
clone_size: NA
j_call: TRBJ2-7
cdr3_nt: TGTGCCGGGTCGGAATGGGACGAGCAGTACTTC
cdr3_aa: CAGSEWDEQYF

v_call: TRBV3-1
cdr3_length: 16
d_call: TRBD2
clone_size: many
j_call: TRBJ2-2
cdr3_nt: TGTGCCAGCAGCCAAGATCTCGGACTAGGTAGCGGGGAGCTGTTTTTT
cdr3_aa: CASSQDLGLGSGELFF

v_call: TRBV11-2
cdr3_length: 15
d_call: TRBD1
clone_size: many
j_call: TRBJ2-3
cdr3_nt: TGTGCCAGCAGCCGACGGACAGGGGCCACAGATACGCAGTATTTT
cdr3_aa: CASSRRTGATDTQYF

v_call: TRBV28
cdr3_length: 14
d_call: TRBD1
clone_size: NA
j_call: TRBJ1-5
cdr3_nt: TGTGCCAGCAGTTTCAGGGGGCGACTACAGCCCCAGCATTTT
cdr3_aa: CASSFRGRLQPQHF

v_call: TRBV28
cdr3_length: 13
d_call: NA
clone_size: NA
j_call: TRBJ2-7
cdr3_nt: TGTGCCAGCAGAAGGGTCGGGACCTACGAGCAGTACTTC
cdr3_aa: CASRRVGTYEQYF

v_call: TRBV18
cdr3_length: 15
d_call: NA
clone_size: few
j_call: TRBJ1-3
cdr3_nt: TGTGCCAGCTCACCGGCCAGTAACCCCAGAAACACCATATATTTT
cdr3_aa: CASSPASNPRNTIYF

v_call: TRBV4-1
cdr3_length: 15
d_call: TRBD2
clone_size: many
j_call: TRBJ2-7
cdr3_nt: TGCGCCAGCAGCCAAGTAGCGGGACTAAGCTACGAGCAGTACTTC
cdr3_aa: CASSQVAGLSYEQYF

v_call: TRBV12-3/TRBV12-4
cdr3_length: 15
d_call: NA
clone_size: NA
j_call: TRBJ1-3
cdr3_nt: TGTGCCAGCAGTTTGGCAGGGGCCTCTGGAAACACCATATATTTT
cdr3_aa: CASSLAGASGNTIYF